The T cell receptor (beta chain) under discussion was sequenced for a study of naive and memory T cell subsets (dated by TCRdb to between 2016 and 2019). Context from the whole study: The study applied an open-source, UMI-based TCR alpha and beta sequencing pipeline to sorted naive and memory peripheral blood T cell subsets. The functional CMV T cell responses agreed completely with IgG serology results. RNA was DNase-treated and reverse transcribed with TCR constant-region primers, mostly using SuperScript III.

General study outcomes and caveats: A clonotype was defined as a single alpha or beta chain sequence rather than as a paired alpha/beta receptor. After error correction, over 90% of naive TCR sequences appeared only once, giving much steeper abundance distributions than memory subsets. The repertoire findings for the naive and memory subsets could not be validated against a ground truth, as none was available. RNA-based TCR counts may be affected by expression changes linked to T cell activation and differentiation. The abundance of TCRs followed a power law with an exponent that differed between naive and memory subsets yet stayed consistent across the three individuals. In both CD4 and CD8 cells, going from naive through CM, EM and EMRA, the Gini index went up while Shannon and inverse Simpson diversity went down.

As to this clonotype: What antigen it recognizes has not been identified. Base-call qualities are not available, and no considerably larger clone is one nucleotide away.

Separate amplification of TCR alpha and beta chain libraries was performed from the second PCR step onward. The CMV status of each donor was determined by measuring IFNgamma production from CD4+ T cells after fresh PBMCs had been stimulated overnight with CMV viral lysate. CD4 T cells were positively selected using Miltenyi beads, after which CD8 T cells were positively selected from the CD4-negative fraction. Cells stained for CD3, CD4, CD8, CD45RA, CD27 and a live/dead dye were sorted on a BD Aria II into four subsets by CD45RA and CD27. The sorting gate for effector memory cells was CD45RA-CD27-, and the sorting gate for EMRA cells was CD45RA+CD27-. A few healthy volunteers provided blood, and each donor's sample was split into CD4 and CD8 T cells and then further divided into four differentiation subsets. Approximately 120 ml of peripheral blood was taken from each donor, and PBMC were separated by density-gradient centrifugation on Ficoll-Paque PLUS. Sorted cells were lysed in RLT buffer, after which RNA was extracted using a Qiagen RNeasy kit and stored at -80 degrees C.

Library preparation was by UMI-ligation and nested PCR. To cover both TRBC1 and TRBC2, the beta constant-region primer consisted of an equimolar mix of two oligonucleotides. T4 RNA ligase 1 ligated a single-stranded oligonucleotide carrying the SP2 primer and a 12-nucleotide UMI to the cDNA 3' end. Four rounds of PCR, combining the SP2 primer with nested alpha and beta constant-region primers, were used to amplify the ligated cDNA. The ligation reaction was incubated at 16°C for about 20-24 hours. PCR2 was typically run as a SYBR Green qPCR and stopped at a predetermined threshold to prevent over-amplification. Agencourt AMPure XP magnetic beads were used for all purifications after the first. Library amounts were measured by Qubit and library quality was assessed on a TapeStation, where the main peak was expected at around 650 bp. Sequencing of the pooled libraries was done on an Illumina MiSeq using v2 2x251 paired-end kits, which typically yielded roughly 0.95-2.3 million reads per sample. Libraries were pooled at approximately 3.7 nM per sample, and roughly 4.5-8% PhiX was added to improve cluster recognition. For the original study's pipeline: Using tag matching that tolerated one base-pair mismatch, Decombinator assigned V and J genes to FASTQ reads that had been processed by Demultiplexor. UMIs were used by Collapsinator to correct both sequencing errors and frequency errors arising from PCR heterogeneity. CDR3Translator translated TCRs and extracted CDR3s from the conserved cysteine to the FGXG phenylalanine, flagging non-productive sequences. Repertoires were subsampled to equal numbers of UMI-defined TCRs before Gini, Shannon entropy and inverse Simpson indices were calculated. Power-law fits to clonotype abundance distributions were performed by maximum likelihood within the linear range. On one naive CD8 sample, the pipeline and MIGEC gave similar UMI counts, unique TCR numbers and clonal distributions. Repertoires were searched for some 7,000 CMV-associated CDR3 sequences compiled from VDJdb and a published dataset. TCRdb reprocessed the public reads (quality trimming at Q25 with fastp, clone calling with MiXCR) and kept in-frame beta chains. Each entry is one CDR3 protein sequence, shown with its most common DNA and genes. For this entry, the V and J calls and clone size follow TCRdb and not the study's own pipeline. The sample table lists tens of thousands of distinct CDR3 sequences, 10% to 15% of them with a count of one. The ten largest clones take up 20% to 25% of the sample.

The sequencing sample was made of effector memory CD4+ T cells from blood. Per the publication, the cell subset or site label means: effector memory, CD45RA- CD27-. The clonotype was recovered from a human donor in good health.

The nucleotides read TGTGCCAGCTCACCCTGGGCCTTGACCTACGAGCAGTACTTC. Translated, this is CASSPWALTYEQYF. The rearranged segments are TRBV18 and TRBJ2-7, with no confidently assigned D gene. The CDR3 runs 14 amino acids, cysteine and phenylalanine included. CDR3 DNA only is kept here, 42 bases in frame from base 1. The germline V gene sets CDR1 to KGHSH and CDR2 to LQKENI. The germline ends are 11 bases apart after V is trimmed by 3 bases and J by 2 bases.